This TCR beta chain was sequenced for a study of identifying expanded T cells in peripheral blood. Regarding the study as a whole: Over two and four weeks, about 15 and 19 clones changed, versus roughly 1.1 between replicates. Clone count variance between roughly 2-week samples rose with total template count.

Worth noting for this clone: Its specificity is unknown.

Germline V gene lookup returns CDR1 SGHAT and CDR2 FQNNGV. The CDR3 is 14 amino acids. V lost 5 bases to trimming and J lost 5 bases; unmatched junction nucleotides: 1. During the collection period, no donor immune events like infections were recorded. Libraries were prepared by immunoSEQ multiplex PCR; TCRdb keeps only in-frame clonotypes and omits some of them. The sample yields roughly 78,000 clones, 75% to 90% seen once. The rearrangement joins TRBV11-2 to TRBJ2-2, with 11 bases matching TRBD1. The clonotype comes from a person aged 18-69 years in good health. The sequenced sample consisted of blood. CDR3: CASSGTGGTGELFF. For the CDR3, the DNA is TGTGCCAGCAGCGGGACAGGGGGTACCGGGGAGCTGTTTTTT.